This T cell receptor (beta chain) appears in the sequencing data of a study of blood T cell repertoires in COVID-19. The wider study: Sources were T cells, B-cell-depleted T cells, or PBMCs; the material itself was cDNA or gDNA.

Germline V gives CDR1 LNHNV, CDR2 YYDKDF (reference sequence). The CDR3 totals 16 residues. After removal of 5 bases from V and 0 bases from J, the junction contained 7 bases not matched to a gene. The repertoire was sequenced with immunoSEQ multiplex PCR; TCRdb's copy has only in-frame clones and lacks some. The sample yields just over 70,000 clones, around 79% seen once. The TCR originated in a woman between 65 and 79 years old with acute or convalescent COVID-19. The sample comprised peripheral blood. J is TRBJ2-5 and V is TRBV15, with 9 bases fitting TRBD1. The CDR3 sequence: CATSAPGQGHQETQYF. For the CDR3, the DNA is TGTGCCACCAGCGCCCCCGGACAGGGGCACCAAGAGACCCAGTACTTC.